The 2 T cell receptor beta chains below come from one sample, sequenced in a study of T cells in localized non-small cell lung cancer. Generated by immunoSEQ multiplex PCR, the TCRdb table keeps only in-frame clones and is missing some. Of roughly 89,000 clones in the sample, roughly 88% were seen once. The sample consisted of PBMCs, taken before any cancer treatment. The receptors derive from a woman aged 35 to 70 with stage II squamous cell lung carcinoma.

This chain links TRBV18 with TRBJ2-2; D unclear. Trimming shortened V by 2 bases and J by 4 bases, and 5 bases separated the two germline ends. Germline-derived CDR1 and CDR2 are KGHSH and LQKENI. The CDR3 extends over 13 amino acids. The CDR3 sequence is CASSPRSTGELFF. CDR3 bases: TGTGCCAGCTCACCAAGGAGCACCGGGGAGCTGTTTTTT.

The rearrangement joins TRBV19 to TRBJ1-1, with 10 bases that match TRBD1. Trimming cost V 6 bases and J 5 bases; bases outside gene matches: 6. There are 14 residues in the CDR3. Germline-derived CDR1 and CDR2 are LNHDA and SQIVND (reference sequence). The CDR3 is CASSRDRGYTEAFF. CDR3 bases: TGTGCCAGTAGCCGGGACAGGGGTTATACTGAAGCTTTCTTT.